The 29 T cell receptor beta chains given below trace back to one sample, sequenced in a study of OX40 agonist ivuxolimab in advanced cancers. Here immunoSEQ multiplex PCR was the method, and the copy in TCRdb shows in-frame clones only, minus some. The sample lists around 19,000 clones, roughly 70% seen once, with over 25% in the top ten. Sequences were derived from CD4+ or CD8+ T cells sorted from blood, sampled in a trial of the OX40 agonist ivuxolimab. Source of these receptors: an adult with an advanced solid tumor such as melanoma, head and neck, liver or kidney cancer.

CDR3 sequence: CASSETGTSDSYEQYF. In DNA form, the CDR3 reads TGTGCCAGCAGCGAAACCGGGACTAGCGACTCCTACGAGCAGTACTTC. This rearrangement joins TRBV7-9 to TRBJ2-7; 10 bases line up with TRBD2. CDR3 length equals 16 residues. V trimming: 5 bases; J trimming: 0 bases; junction bases outside the gene matches: 7. CDR1 SEHNR and CDR2 FQNEAQ come from the germline V gene (reference sequence).

V and J are TRBV5-5 and TRBJ2-3; the D gene is possibly TRBD2 (5 bases). V lost 0 bases to trimming and J lost 4 bases, with 18 bases between them. This CDR3 is built from 17 residues. Germline values: CDR1 SGHKS, CDR2 YYEKEE (reference sequence). The CDR3 nucleotides read TGTGCCAGCAGCTTGGAAGGCACAATGGGAGTCGCAGATACGCAGTATTTT. It specifies CASSLEGTMGVADTQYF.

The chain is built from TRBV5-6 and TRBJ1-2; D not resolved. Trimming stripped 0 bases from V and 7 bases from J, with 10 bases between. Germline V gives CDR1 SGHDT, CDR2 YYEEEE. CDR3 length equals 13 residues. The CDR3 reads CASSLGGYAGYTF. For the CDR3, the DNA is TGTGCCAGCAGCTTGGGCGGATACGCTGGCTACACCTTC.

The CDR3 sequence: CASSPSRGSYEQYF. The CDR3 DNA reads as TGTGCCAGCAGTCCATCCAGGGGCTCCTACGAGCAGTACTTC. The V and J genes are TRBV7-2 and TRBJ2-5; D is perhaps TRBD1 (6 bases). TRBJ2-7 explains the end of the DNA better; the J call may be wrong. The CDR3 contains 14 residues. CDR1 and CDR2 (germline): SGHTA, FQGNSA.

This clone was seen a few times. The chain joins TRBV9 to TRBJ2-7; 7 bases map to TRBD1. CDR3 size: 14 residues. With V trimmed by 4 bases and J by 3 bases, 7 bases remained unmatched. In germline, CDR1 is SGDLS, CDR2 YYNGEE. The CDR3 nucleotides are TGTGCCAGCAGCTCTGGGACAGAGCTCTACGAGCAGTACTTC. It is translated as CASSSGTELYEQYF.

The chain uses TRBV28 and TRBJ1-1, with no clear D. The CDR3 sequence is 14 residues long. Germline V CDR1 and CDR2: MDHEN, SYDVKM. Trimming took 3 bases from V and 1 from J, leaving 9 bases between them. CDR3 sequence: CASSFGMANTEAFF. The DNA of the CDR3 is TGTGCCAGCAGTTTCGGGATGGCGAACACTGAAGCTTTCTTT.

This chain uses TRBV4-3 with TRBJ1-1, with D possibly TRBD1 on 6 matching bases. Deletions cut 0 bases from V and 3 bases from J, with 11 bases between. The CDR3 is made up of 15 amino acids. CDR1 and CDR2 (germline): LGHNA, YSLEER. The DNA for the CDR3 is TGCGCCAGCAGCCAAGATCAGGGGAGGGACACTGAAGCTTTCTTT. Protein product: CASSQDQGRDTEAFF.

The chain is built from TRBV7-3 and TRBJ2-1; D might be TRBD2 (5 bases). The CDR3 is 14 residues long. Looked up from germline, CDR1 is SGHTA and CDR2 is FQGTGA. The V end was cut by 2 bases, the J end by 9 bases, with 14 bases between. The CDR3 DNA follows: TGTGCCAGCAGCTTATTGGCGTCAGGAGGTGAGCAGTTCTTC. It codes for CASSLLASGGEQFF.

This clone was picked up one time. The gene calls are TRBV5-6 and TRBJ1-1; TRBD1 matches at 12 bases. The CDR3 is 14 amino acids. Germline V lookup: CDR1 SGHDT, CDR2 YYEEEE. With V trimmed by 3 bases and J by 8 bases, 5 bases remained unmatched. The CDR3 nucleotides read TGTGCCAGCAGCTGGGGACAGGGGGCGAGGGAAGCTTTCTTT. Its translation: CASSWGQGAREAFF.

The rearrangement joins TRBV7-9 to TRBJ1-3, with D unresolved. In germline, CDR1 is SEHNR, CDR2 FQNEAQ (reference sequence). The CDR3 totals 13 residues. V lost 1 base and J lost 0, with 1 base in between. The CDR3, as DNA: TGTGCCAGCAGCTTAGGCTCTGGAAACACCATATATTTT. Amino acid sequence: CASSLGSGNTIYF.

This chain joins TRBV7-9 and TRBJ2-7, with D possibly TRBD2 on 5 matching bases. CDR3 length: 16 amino acids. Germline V CDR1 and CDR2: SEHNR, FQNEAQ (reference sequence). V shed 5 bases and J shed 2 bases, with 19 bases lying between them. The CDR3 protein is CASSQRTTGTTYEQYF. The CDR3 region has the DNA TGTGCCAGCAGCCAGCGGACGACGGGTACCACCTACGAGCAGTACTTC.

The J gene is TRBJ2-2, the V gene TRBV4-2; D uncertain. Germline lookup yields CDR1 LGHNA and CDR2 YNFKEQ. The V and J ends lost 0 bases and 5 bases respectively, with 16 bases between them. The CDR3 length is 17 residues. The CDR3 nucleotides read TGTGCCAGCAGCCAAGATGGGCACCACGAAGGGACCGGGGAGCTGTTTTTT. Its protein product is CASSQDGHHEGTGELFF.

This clone was picked up one time. V is TRBV29-1 and J is TRBJ1-1; TRBD1 might be the D (6 bases). With 1 base removed from V and 1 base from J, the gap between germline ends came to 10 bases. The germline CDR1 and CDR2 sequences are SQVTM and ANQGSEA. The CDR3 is 14 amino acids. As DNA, the CDR3 is TGCAGCGTTGAAGCGGACAGTGGGAACACTGAAGCTTTCTTT. Translating gives CSVEADSGNTEAFF.

The chain links TRBV27 to TRBJ2-7, with unresolved D. Per the germline V gene, CDR1 is MNHEY and CDR2 is SMNVEV (reference sequence). This CDR3 contains 11 residues. V lost 2 bases and J lost 8, with 7 bases in between. The CDR3 loop is CASSLGPQQYF. In nucleotides, the CDR3 is TGTGCCAGCAGTTTAGGGCCCCAGCAGTACTTC.

The chain uses TRBV7-9 and TRBJ2-6; 7 bases match TRBD1. Germline V CDR1 and CDR2: SEHNR, FQNEAQ (reference sequence). The CDR3 spans 17 residues. J was trimmed by 0 bases and V by 5 bases; bases with no gene match: 7. CDR3 residues: CASSPGQDHSGANVLTF. The CDR3, as DNA: TGTGCCAGCAGCCCCGGACAGGACCACTCTGGGGCCAACGTCCTGACTTTC. The full variable domain, with the rest looked up from reference TRBV7-9 and TRBJ2-6, is DTGVSQNPRHKITKRGQNVTFRCDPISEHNRLYWYRQTLGQGPEFLTYFQNEAQLEKSRLLSDRFSAERPKGSFSTLEIQRTEQGDSAMYLCASSPGQDHSGANVLTFGAGSRLTVL.

This clone was seen a few times. This sequence joins TRBV5-4 and TRBJ2-1; 7 positions match TRBD2. From germline, CDR1 is SGHNT and CDR2 YYREEE (reference sequence). With 0 bases clipped from V and 9 bases from J, the junction kept 6 bases outside the gene matches. The CDR3 is 14 amino acids. This CDR3 is CASSLEAGSGEQFF. The CDR3, as DNA: TGTGCCAGCAGCTTGGAAGCGGGAAGTGGTGAGCAGTTCTTC.

The chain uses TRBV30 and TRBJ2-7, with 7 bases identical to TRBD1. V gave up 0 bases and J gave up 3 bases; unmatched junction bases: 2. Per germline, CDR1 GTSNPN and CDR2 SVGIG (reference sequence). This CDR3 spans 13 amino acids. CDR3 nucleotide sequence: TGTGCCTGGAGTGTAGGGGACAGCTACGAGCAGTACTTC. Amino acid sequence: CAWSVGDSYEQYF.

This clone was recorded a few times. The same CDR3 also results from other DNA sequences found in this sample. This rearrangement joins TRBV25-1 to TRBJ1-1; a possible D gene is TRBD1 (6 bases). V lost 8 bases to trimming and J lost 3 bases, with 13 bases between them. CDR1 and CDR2 (germline): MGHDK, SYGVNS. The length of the CDR3 is 13 residues. CDR3 in amino acids: CASRRGGYTEAFF. In DNA form, the CDR3 reads TGTGCCAGCCGACGGGGGGGCTACACTGAAGCTTTCTTT.

This rearrangement joins TRBV2 to TRBJ1-2; 7 bases match TRBD1. The germline V gene encodes CDR1 SNHLY and CDR2 FYNNEI. Trimming removed 8 bases from V and 4 bases from J; junction bases left unmatched: 4. This CDR3 spans 12 amino acids. In DNA, the CDR3 is TGTGCCAGCCCTGGGACAGCCTATGGCTACACCTTC. This translates into CASPGTAYGYTF.

CDR3 loop: CASSLWTGPAFFETQYF. In DNA form, the CDR3 reads TGTGCCAGCAGCCTTTGGACAGGGCCGGCGTTCTTTGAGACCCAGTACTTC. This rearrangement joins TRBV7-2 to TRBJ2-5, with TRBD1 identical over 8 bases. The ends lost 5 bases at V and 5 bases at J; junction bases unmatched: 16. In germline, CDR1 is SGHTA, CDR2 FQGNSA. The CDR3 is 17 amino acids. Variable domain in full (rest from reference TRBV7-2 and TRBJ2-5): GAGVSQSPSNKVTEKGKDVELRCDPISGHTALYWYRQSLGQGLEFLIYFQGNSAPDKSGLPSDRFSAERTGGSVSTLTIQRTQQEDSAVYLCASSLWTGPAFFETQYFGPGTRLLVL.

CDR3 region: CASSFKSRGVRQPQHF. The CDR3, as DNA: TGTGCCAGCAGTTTTAAATCCAGGGGAGTTCGTCAGCCCCAGCATTTT. The chain links TRBV28 to TRBJ1-5; D might be TRBD1 (6 bases). Germline CDR1 MDHEN, CDR2 SYDVKM. The CDR3 is 16 amino acids. V dropped 3 bases and J dropped 6 bases, with 18 bases sitting between them.

CDR3 protein: CASSFSTGESNTGELFF. The DNA of the CDR3 is TGTGCCAGCAGTTTTAGTACAGGAGAATCGAACACCGGGGAGCTGTTTTTT. V and J are TRBV27 and TRBJ2-2; D may be TRBD1 (5 bases). Between the trimmed V and J ends, which lost 3 bases and 0 bases, there was a span of 14 bases. This CDR3 is 17 amino acids long. CDR1 and CDR2 from the germline V gene are MNHEY and SMNVEV (reference sequence).

The chain joins TRBV7-9 to TRBJ1-1; the match to TRBD1 covers 8 bases. Germline CDR1 and CDR2: SEHNR and FQNEAQ (reference sequence). CDR3 length equals 16 residues. Trimming at V came to 6 bases and at J to 0 bases, leaving 9 bases not matched to a gene. The CDR3 region is CASRPPTGALNTEAFF. The CDR3 region has the DNA TGTGCCAGCAGACCCCCGACAGGGGCCTTGAACACTGAAGCTTTCTTT.

This chain links TRBV9 with TRBJ1-2; D is uncertain. Trimming stripped 3 bases from V and 0 bases from J, with 6 bases between. This CDR3 comprises 13 residues. The V gene's germline CDR1 is SGDLS and CDR2 YYNGEE. For the CDR3, the DNA is TGTGCCAGCAGCGGTACAGCTAACTATGGCTACACCTTC. Translated: CASSGTANYGYTF.

The J gene is TRBJ2-7, the V gene TRBV6-8; 7 nucleotides agree with TRBD2. The V gene's germline CDR1 is MNHGY and CDR2 SAAAGT. There are 15 residues in the CDR3. The J segment lost 4 bases and the V segment lost 2 bases, leaving 8 bases of the junction unmatched. The DNA of the CDR3 is TGTGCCAGCAGTTACACCGGGACTATAAGTTACGAGCAGTACTTC. It encodes CASSYTGTISYEQYF.

V gene TRBV27 combines with J gene TRBJ2-7; the D is unclear. This CDR3 region has 13 residues. Germline V gene lookup returns CDR1 MNHEY and CDR2 SMNVEV (reference sequence). Trimming removed 2 bases from V and 2 bases from J, with 7 bases in between. The CDR3 protein is CASSLIGTYEQYF. The DNA for the CDR3 is TGTGCCAGCAGTTTAATTGGGACCTACGAGCAGTACTTC.

This rearrangement joins TRBV5-4 to TRBJ2-7; no firm D call. Trimming removed 2 bases from V and 2 bases from J, with 14 bases in between. This CDR3 comprises 15 residues. The germline V gene encodes CDR1 SGHNT and CDR2 YYREEE (reference sequence). CDR3 sequence: CASSFEAGETYEQYF. CDR3 DNA: TGTGCCAGCAGCTTTGAGGCAGGCGAAACCTACGAGCAGTACTTC.

This chain connects TRBV5-8 to TRBJ2-2; D remains ambiguous. Germline V gene sequence: CDR1 SGHTS, CDR2 YDEGEE. Trimming took off 0 bases at V and 6 bases at J, with 9 bases between the two ends. The CDR3 is 14 residues long. The chain's CDR3 is CASSLVADPGELFF. The CDR3 region has the DNA TGTGCCAGCAGCTTGGTGGCAGACCCCGGGGAGCTGTTTTTT.

The chain has TRBV4-2 and TRBJ2-5; possibly TRBD1 for D (5 bases). This CDR3 spans 13 amino acids. Per germline, CDR1 LGHNA and CDR2 YNFKEQ. The ends were cut back, 4 bases at V and 5 bases at J, with 11 bases in the middle. Written as DNA, the CDR3 is TGTGCCAGCAGCCGGGGCGAAAGGGAGACCCAGTACTTC. This codes for CASSRGERETQYF.